The rows below give T cell receptor beta chains drawn from one sample of a study of lymphopenia after photon versus proton radiotherapy. Sequencing was performed with immunoSEQ multiplex PCR; in TCRdb, only in-frame clones are kept and a portion is missing. Of 20,000 to 25,000 clones in the sample, roughly 91% were seen once. Sequencing used peripheral blood, obtained from a patient treated with proton-based radiotherapy. Receptors were obtained from an older woman with pancreatic cancer. Some clones in this sample may be carry-over from other donors' samples. The CDR3 runs from the conserved cysteine through the conserved F or W. Fields, in order: V gene, J gene, clone size, D gene, CDR3 protein, CDR3 DNA. D genes are given only for firm matches. Part of the rows lack a size; the others show once, few, many or a class for expanded clones.

TRBV27,TRBJ1-1,-,TRBD1,CASSLLGQGSTEAFF,TGTGCCAGCAGTTTATTAGGACAGGGGAGCACTGAAGCTTTCTTT
TRBV9,TRBJ1-2,once,-,CASSVGVGGGNYGYTF,TGTGCCAGCAGCGTTGGAGTAGGGGGAGGTAACTATGGCTACACCTTC
TRBV5-1,TRBJ2-7,-,-,CASSFGGREQYF,TGCGCCAGCAGCTTCGGGGGGCGGGAGCAGTACTTC
TRBV9,TRBJ1-1,-,TRBD1,CASSAGTGGVVLNTEAFF,TGTGCCAGCAGCGCTGGGACAGGGGGAGTGGTGCTGAACACTGAAGCTTTCTTT
TRBV28,TRBJ2-3,-,TRBD2,CASSLQRLAGAGADTQYF,TGTGCCAGCAGTTTACAACGACTAGCGGGAGCGGGAGCAGATACGCAGTATTTT
TRBV2,TRBJ2-7,-,-,CASSPKDRYEQYF,TGTGCCAGCAGTCCTAAGGACCGGTACGAGCAGTACTTC
TRBV11-3,TRBJ2-1,few,-,CASSQGLYNEQFF,TGTGCCAGCAGCCAGGGACTCTACAATGAGCAGTTCTTC
TRBV11-2,TRBJ2-5,-,-,CASRVSGGETQYF,TGTGCCAGCAGGGTCTCTGGGGGAGAGACCCAGTACTTC
TRBV10-3,TRBJ2-2,-,-,CAIIVAGELFF,TGTGCCATCATAGTCGCCGGGGAGCTGTTTTTT
TRBV7-2,TRBJ1-3,-,-,CASSLHSSGGNTIYF,TGTGCCAGCAGCCTGCACTCCTCGGGAGGAAACACCATATATTTT
TRBV5-5,TRBJ1-1,-,TRBD1,CASSRDRPTEAFF,TGTGCCAGCAGTCGGGACAGACCCACTGAAGCTTTCTTT
TRBV5-1,TRBJ2-1,-,TRBD2,CASSTRTSGSEQFF,TGCGCCAGCAGCACCCGGACTAGCGGGAGTGAGCAGTTCTTC
TRBV5-1,TRBJ1-4,-,-,CASSFSSGEKLFF,TGCGCCAGCAGCTTTTCCAGCGGTGAAAAACTGTTTTTT
TRBV19,TRBJ2-1,-,TRBD2,CASSMSSGTPYNEQFF,TGTGCCAGTAGTATGAGTAGCGGGACCCCCTACAATGAGCAGTTCTTC
TRBV5-1,TRBJ2-3,-,TRBD2,CASSLEGTSASTDTQYF,TGCGCCAGCAGCTTGGAAGGGACTAGCGCCAGCACAGATACGCAGTATTTT
TRBV5-1,TRBJ2-3,-,-,CASTLYTGAGSTDTQYF,TGCGCCAGCACCCTCTATACTGGGGCCGGGAGCACAGATACGCAGTATTTT
TRBV18,TRBJ2-7,-,-,CASSPSGRVGEQYF,TGTGCCAGCTCACCAAGTGGCAGAGTGGGCGAGCAGTACTTC
TRBV19,TRBJ2-1,-,TRBD1,CASSDRGYNEQFF,TGTGCCAGTAGCGACAGGGGCTACAATGAGCAGTTCTTC
TRBV5-1,TRBJ2-7,once,-,CASSESGLYSYEQYF,TGCGCCAGCAGCGAAAGCGGGCTCTACTCCTACGAGCAGTACTTC
TRBV7-9,TRBJ2-7,-,TRBD2,CASSSSGSRYEQYF,TGTGCCAGCAGCTCTAGCGGGAGTAGGTACGAGCAGTACTTC
TRBV9,TRBJ1-5,-,-,CASSVGRTENQPQHF,TGTGCCAGCAGCGTAGGCCGGACAGAGAATCAGCCCCAGCATTTT
TRBV19,TRBJ2-2,-,-,CASREYSGNTGELFF,TGTGCCAGTAGAGAGTATAGCGGGAACACCGGGGAGCTGTTTTTT
TRBV30,TRBJ2-4,-,TRBD1,CAWGQGTGKNIQYF,TGTGCCTGGGGACAGGGTACCGGCAAAAACATTCAGTACTTC
TRBV7-2,TRBJ2-5,-,-,CASSLDSFGTQYF,TGTGCCAGCAGCTTAGATAGTTTTGGGACCCAGTACTTC
TRBV7-2,TRBJ2-1,-,TRBD2,CASSLARSSGGYNEQFF,TGTGCCAGCAGCTTAGCGCGTTCTAGCGGGGGGTACAATGAGCAGTTCTTC
TRBV5-1,TRBJ1-1,-,TRBD1,CASRYNDRVGGAFF,TGCGCCAGCAGATATAATGACAGGGTCGGCGGAGCTTTCTTT
TRBV11-2,TRBJ2-7,-,-,CASSEQPVEQYF,TGTGCCAGCAGCGAACAGCCGGTCGAGCAGTACTTC
TRBV7-2,TRBJ1-1,-,TRBD1,CASSFELQGAVTEAFF,TGTGCCAGCAGCTTCGAATTACAGGGGGCGGTCACTGAAGCTTTCTTT
TRBV30,TRBJ1-1,-,-,CACLNVGAFF,TGTGCCTGCCTTAACGTTGGAGCTTTCTTT
TRBV9,TRBJ2-7,-,TRBD2,CASSPQRGLAGETYEQYF,TGTGCCAGCAGCCCACAAAGGGGACTAGCGGGCGAAACCTACGAGCAGTACTTC
TRBV4-3,TRBJ2-3,-,TRBD2,CASSQDPGTIPSTDTQYF,TGCGCCAGCAGCCAAGACCCCGGGACTATACCTAGCACAGATACGCAGTATTTT
TRBV15,TRBJ2-7,-,TRBD2,CATSRGHLRGTSGSDEQYF,TGTGCCACCAGCAGAGGCCATCTTCGCGGGACTAGCGGGAGCGACGAGCAGTACTTC
TRBV11-1,TRBJ2-1,few,TRBD2,CASSLLAGGYNEQFF,TGTGCCAGCAGTTTGCTAGCGGGGGGTTACAATGAGCAGTTCTTC
TRBV11-3,TRBJ2-1,-,TRBD2,CASSPGLAGGSYNEQFF,TGTGCCAGCAGCCCGGGACTAGCGGGAGGCTCCTACAATGAGCAGTTCTTC
TRBV7-2,TRBJ2-2,-,-,CASSPRREGELFF,TGTGCCAGCAGCCCTCGAAGGGAGGGGGAGCTGTTTTTT
TRBV4-1,TRBJ2-5,-,-,CASSQGITWETQYF,TGCGCCAGCAGCCAAGGGATAACGTGGGAGACCCAGTACTTC
TRBV2,TRBJ2-7,once,-,CASRDTLSYEQYF,TGTGCCAGCAGAGACACCTTGTCCTACGAGCAGTACTTC
TRBV11-2,TRBJ2-7,-,TRBD1,CASSLVDRVPSEQYF,TGTGCCAGCAGCTTAGTGGACAGGGTCCCCTCCGAGCAGTACTTC
TRBV5-1,TRBJ1-3,-,-,CASSFGRSTGNTIYF,TGCGCCAGCAGCTTTGGCAGATCTACTGGAAACACCATATATTTT
TRBV30,TRBJ2-3,-,TRBD2,CAWSKSGSTDTQYF,TGTGCCTGGAGTAAGAGCGGGAGTACAGATACGCAGTATTTT
TRBV6-5,TRBJ1-3,few,-,CASRDRGSGNTIYF,TGTGCCAGCAGGGACAGAGGCTCTGGAAACACCATATATTTT
TRBV13,TRBJ2-2,-,TRBD2,CASSQNSGRAPGELFF,TGTGCCAGCAGCCAAAATAGCGGGAGGGCCCCCGGGGAGCTGTTTTTT
TRBV7-2,TRBJ1-1,once,-,CASSLARNTEAFF,TGTGCCAGCAGCTTAGCCAGGAACACTGAAGCTTTCTTT
TRBV28,TRBJ1-1,-,-,CASNVGGPNTEAFF,TGTGCCAGCAACGTAGGCGGTCCGAACACTGAAGCTTTCTTT
TRBV7-8,TRBJ2-1,-,-,CASSLALAVNNEQFF,TGTGCCAGCAGCTTAGCGCTGGCGGTTAACAATGAGCAGTTCTTC
TRBV19,TRBJ2-3,-,-,CASRTDYSTDTQYF,TGTGCCAGTAGGACGGACTATAGCACAGATACGCAGTATTTT
TRBV11-3,TRBJ2-1,-,TRBD2,CASSPGTSGRQSSYNEQFF,TGTGCCAGCAGCCCCGGGACTAGCGGGAGGCAGAGCTCCTACAATGAGCAGTTCTTC
TRBV5-1,TRBJ2-1,-,TRBD1,CASRSGGTGMHNEQFF,TGCGCCAGCAGGTCCGGGGGGACAGGGATGCACAATGAGCAGTTCTTC
TRBV29-1,TRBJ2-5,-,-,CSVHDPKEGQETQYF,TGCAGCGTCCACGACCCAAAAGAGGGCCAAGAGACCCAGTACTTC
TRBV4-3,TRBJ1-2,-,TRBD1,CASSLGTGGRLDGYTF,TGCGCCAGCAGCCTCGGGACAGGGGGCCGGTTGGATGGCTACACCTTC
TRBV18,TRBJ1-1,-,TRBD1,CASSQRQGDTEAFF,TGTGCCAGCTCACAACGACAGGGGGACACTGAAGCTTTCTTT
TRBV6-5,TRBJ1-1,-,-,CASSYVLGGSEAFF,TGTGCCAGCAGCTACGTCTTGGGGGGCTCTGAAGCTTTCTTT
TRBV6-5,TRBJ1-2,-,-,CASLGHPNYGYTF,TGTGCCAGCCTGGGGCATCCGAACTATGGCTACACCTTC
TRBV11-2,TRBJ2-7,-,TRBD2,CASSLSTSTSGRYEQYF,TGTGCCAGCAGCTTATCGACGTCGACTAGCGGTAGATACGAGCAGTACTTC
TRBV5-5,TRBJ2-1,-,TRBD2,CASSWSGTSGIGEQFF,TGTGCCAGCAGCTGGAGCGGGACTAGCGGGATAGGTGAGCAGTTCTTC
TRBV30,TRBJ1-2,-,TRBD1,CAWTEGALNYGYTF,TGTGCCTGGACTGAGGGGGCGCTCAACTATGGCTACACCTTC
TRBV29-1,TRBJ1-3,-,TRBD1,CSVESGPGQGVFGNTIYF,TGCAGCGTTGAATCAGGGCCGGGACAGGGGGTTTTTGGAAACACCATATATTTT
TRBV7-2,TRBJ1-4,-,-,CASSLDRPGPAEKLFF,TGTGCCAGCAGCTTAGATCGGCCGGGGCCGGCTGAAAAACTGTTTTTT
TRBV28,TRBJ1-3,-,-,CASSGGIGNTIYF,TGTGCCAGCAGTGGGGGTATTGGAAACACCATATATTTT